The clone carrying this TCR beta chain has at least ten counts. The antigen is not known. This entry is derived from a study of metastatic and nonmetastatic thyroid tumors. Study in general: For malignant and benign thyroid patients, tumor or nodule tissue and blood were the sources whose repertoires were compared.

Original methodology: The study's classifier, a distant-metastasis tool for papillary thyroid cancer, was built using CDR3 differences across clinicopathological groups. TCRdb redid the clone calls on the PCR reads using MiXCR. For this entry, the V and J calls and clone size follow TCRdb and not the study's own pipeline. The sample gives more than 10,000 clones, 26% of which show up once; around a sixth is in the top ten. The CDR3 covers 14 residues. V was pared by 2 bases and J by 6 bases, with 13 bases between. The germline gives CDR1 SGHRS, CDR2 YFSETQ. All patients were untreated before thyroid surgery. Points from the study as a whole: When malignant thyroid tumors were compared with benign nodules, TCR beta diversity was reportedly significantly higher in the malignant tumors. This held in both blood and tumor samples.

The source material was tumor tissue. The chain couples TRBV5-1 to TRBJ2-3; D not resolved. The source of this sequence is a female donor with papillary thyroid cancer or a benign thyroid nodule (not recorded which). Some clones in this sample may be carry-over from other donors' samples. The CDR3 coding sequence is TGCGCCAGCAGCTTTTCAACCTTTCCCGATACGCAGTATTTT. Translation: CASSFSTFPDTQYF.